This T cell receptor (beta chain) was obtained from a study of blood T cell repertoires in COVID-19. Study as a whole: In each case, the material was cDNA or gDNA derived from T cells, B-cell-depleted T cells, or PBMCs.

Data came from immunoSEQ multiplex PCR; TCRdb stores just in-frame clones and leaves some out. The sample has about 42,000 clones; roughly 86% are singletons. What was sequenced was peripheral blood. This TCR was recovered from a man in his sixties or seventies with acute or convalescent COVID-19.

CDR3 sequence: CASSSQTGAPNQPQHF. CDR3 bases: TGTGCCAGTAGTTCTCAGACAGGGGCCCCCAATCAGCCCCAGCATTTT. The rearrangement uses TRBV19 and TRBJ1-5; 8 nucleotides line up with TRBD1. This CDR3 comprises 16 residues. Germline CDR1 is LNHDA and CDR2 is SQIVND (reference sequence). V trimming: 5 bases; J trimming: 3 bases; junction bases outside the gene matches: 9.